These 28 T cell receptor beta chains share one sample of origin, sequenced in a study of T cells in localized non-small cell lung cancer. The method was immunoSEQ multiplex PCR; TCRdb's version includes in-frame clones alone and lacks a portion of them. Among around 50,000 clones, roughly 90% were seen once, and the ten largest hold 18%. The material was peripheral blood, obtained before any cancer treatment. The receptors stem from a male donor at least 60 years old with stage III squamous cell lung carcinoma.

The gene calls are TRBV15 and TRBJ2-7; D is undetermined. The CDR3 is made up of 12 amino acids. Germline CDR1 is LNHNV and CDR2 is YYDKDF (reference sequence). The V end was cut by 1 base, the J end by 2 bases, with 3 bases between. The CDR3: CATSRVPYEQYF. CDR3 nucleotides: TGTGCCACCAGCAGAGTTCCCTACGAGCAGTACTTC.

The rearrangement links TRBV10-3 to TRBJ2-7; no firm D call. The CDR3 totals 14 residues. V gave up 11 bases and J gave up 4 bases, with 21 bases separating them. The germline gives CDR1 ENHRY, CDR2 SYGVKD. As DNA, the CDR3 is TGTGCCTCCACAGTGGCAGCCCAAACTTACGAGCAGTACTTC. This translates into CASTVAAQTYEQYF.

The CDR3 loop reads CAIRDRQYGEQFF. CDR3 nucleotides: TGTGCCATAAGGGACAGACAGTATGGTGAGCAGTTCTTC. The chain links TRBV7-2 to TRBJ2-1; TRBD1 agrees at 7 bases. Germline CDR1 is SGHTA and CDR2 is FQGNSA. J gave up 9 bases and V 10 bases, and 12 bases lay outside the gene matches. The CDR3 spans 13 residues.

This clone was picked up one time. The gene calls are TRBV7-8 and TRBJ1-3, with TRBD1 matching 9 bases. J lost 6 bases, V lost 5 bases, and 8 bases had no gene match. Germline V gene data show CDR1 as SGHVS and CDR2 as FQNEAQ. The CDR3 has 15 residues. The DNA of the CDR3 is TGTGCCAGCAGCATCTACAGGGGGCAAGAAAACACCATATATTTT. It encodes CASSIYRGQENTIYF.

The genes are TRBV6-1 and TRBJ2-7, with D maybe TRBD2 (7 bases). CDR1 is MNHNS, CDR2 SASEGT, per germline. Trimming took off 6 bases at V and 7 bases at J, with 16 bases between the two ends. The CDR3 is made up of 13 amino acids. In DNA, the CDR3 is TGTGCCAGCAGCCCCAGGGGACTAAGGGAGCAGTACTTC. Its translation is CASSPRGLREQYF.

The gene calls are TRBV5-4 and TRBJ2-5; 15 bases match TRBD2. From germline, CDR1 is SGHNT and CDR2 YYREEE (reference sequence). The V segment lost 4 bases and the J segment 7 bases; nucleotides outside the gene matches: 8. The CDR3 runs 16 residues. Here the CDR3 DNA reads TGTGCCAGCAGCCTGGGGACTAGCGGGAGGCTCCGGACCCAGTACTTC. It codes for CASSLGTSGRLRTQYF. Supplemented by reference TRBV5-4 and TRBJ2-5, the full variable domain reads ETGVTQSPTHLIKTRGQQVTLRCSSQSGHNTVSWYQQALGQGPQFIFQYYREEENGRGNFPPRFSGLQFPNYSSELNVNALELDDSALYLCASSLGTSGRLRTQYFGPGTRLLVL.

The CDR3 protein is CATSRDLQGSEAFF. The CDR3 region has the DNA TGTGCCACCAGCAGAGATCTCCAGGGGTCTGAAGCTTTCTTT. The V gene is TRBV15, the J gene TRBJ1-1; D is perhaps TRBD1 (6 bases). CDR1 is LNHNV and CDR2 is YYDKDF in the germline V gene (reference sequence). Trimming removed 0 bases at V and 6 bases at J, with 11 bases between. This CDR3 has 14 residues.

The chain joins TRBV9 to TRBJ1-2; D gene unclear. CDR1 SGDLS and CDR2 YYNGEE come from the germline V gene. Trimming took 0 bases from V and 7 from J, leaving 4 bases between them. The CDR3 has 11 amino acids. CDR3 sequence reads: CASSVGSGYTF. For the CDR3, the DNA is TGTGCCAGCAGCGTAGGCAGTGGCTACACCTTC. Looking up the rest from reference TRBV9 and TRBJ1-2 gives the full variable domain: DSGVTQTPKHLITATGQRVTLRCSPRSGDLSVYWYQQSLDQGLQFLIQYYNGEERAKGNILERFSAQQFPDLHSELNLSSLELGDSALYFCASSVGSGYTFGSGTRLTVV.

The V call is TRBV5-6, the J call TRBJ2-1, with a weak D call TRBD1 (5 bases). This CDR3 has 16 amino acids. From germline, CDR1 is SGHDT and CDR2 YYEEEE. V dropped 0 bases and J dropped 3 bases, with 13 bases sitting between them. The CDR3 DNA is TGTGCCAGCAGCTTGGATCAGGGCGTCGTCTACAATGAGCAGTTCTTC. It specifies CASSLDQGVVYNEQFF.

The chain links TRBV2 to TRBJ2-5; D call uncertain. V was cut by 7 bases and J by 1 base, with 13 bases left in between. There are 14 residues in the CDR3. The germline CDR1 and CDR2 sequences are SNHLY and FYNNEI. CDR3 DNA: TGTGCCAGCACCTCGAACGGACCCCAAGAGACCCAGTACTTC. Amino acids: CASTSNGPQETQYF.

The chain employs TRBV6-5 and TRBJ1-4; no firm D call. Trimming left V 5 bases short and J 0 bases short, with 7 bases between. The CDR3 runs to 14 residues. Per the germline V gene, CDR1 is MNHEY and CDR2 is SVGAGI. CDR3 DNA sequence: TGTGCCAGCAGTCGAGGGTCAACTAATGAAAAACTGTTTTTT. It yields the protein CASSRGSTNEKLFF.

This chain uses TRBV5-1 with TRBJ2-7; D perhaps matches TRBD1 (6 bases). V was shortened by 0 bases and J by 2 bases, with 12 bases between the two germline ends. The CDR3 has 15 amino acids. Germline V gene sequence: CDR1 SGHRS, CDR2 YFSETQ. CDR3 loop: CASSLVQGSPYEQYF. CDR3 DNA: TGCGCCAGCAGCTTGGTACAGGGTAGCCCCTACGAGCAGTACTTC.

CDR3 nucleotide sequence: TGTGCCAGCAGCCAAGCCAGGTGGTACGAGCAGTACTTC. It encodes CASSQARWYEQYF. The chain employs TRBV14 and TRBJ2-7; the D is unclear. V was clipped by 1 base and J by 4 bases, with 8 bases between them. Germline V gives CDR1 SGHDN, CDR2 FVKESK. The CDR3 loop spans 13 amino acids.

V gene TRBV18 combines with J gene TRBJ2-1; D might be TRBD2 (6 bases). V was shortened by 3 bases and J by 0 bases, with 12 bases between the two germline ends. This CDR3 has 16 amino acids. Germline V gene sequence: CDR1 KGHSH, CDR2 LQKENI. The CDR3 is CASSPFDGGSYNEQFF. The CDR3, as DNA: TGTGCCAGCTCACCCTTCGACGGGGGCTCCTACAATGAGCAGTTCTTC.

This rearrangement joins TRBV7-9 to TRBJ1-6; no firm D call. CDR1 and CDR2 (germline): SEHNR, FQNEAQ (reference sequence). CDR3 length equals 12 residues. V shed 1 base and J shed 7 bases, with 2 bases lying between them. The CDR3 DNA reads TGTGCCAGCAGCTTAGTAAATTCACCCCTCCACTTT. It encodes CASSLVNSPLHF.

The chain employs TRBV5-1 and TRBJ2-5; 15 bases match TRBD2. This CDR3 is built from 18 residues. The V gene's germline CDR1 is SGHRS and CDR2 YFSETQ. V was pared by 3 bases and J by 2 bases, with 8 bases of the junction left unmatched. CDR3 protein: CASSSGLAGGWVQETQYF. In nucleotides, the CDR3 is TGCGCCAGCAGCTCGGGACTAGCGGGGGGTTGGGTACAAGAGACCCAGTACTTC.

The chain recombines TRBV9 with TRBJ2-2; 9 bases line up with TRBD1. Per germline, CDR1 SGDLS and CDR2 YYNGEE. The ends lost 4 bases at V and 5 bases at J; junction bases unmatched: 6. The CDR3 has 15 residues. CDR3 nucleotides: TGTGCCAGCAGCTGGGACAGGGAGCCTACCGGGGAGCTGTTTTTT. The encoded protein is CASSWDREPTGELFF.

This clone has a single count. The CDR3 reads CASSPGRGNQDTQYF. Here the CDR3 DNA reads TGTGCCAGCAGTCCCGGTCGCGGGAACCAAGATACGCAGTATTTT. V and J are TRBV28 and TRBJ2-3, with D possibly TRBD2 on 6 matching bases. The CDR3 loop spans 15 amino acids. The V and J ends lost 5 bases and 5 bases respectively, with 17 bases between them. CDR1 and CDR2 from the germline V gene are MDHEN and SYDVKM.

The rearrangement joins TRBV7-2 to TRBJ2-3; the D gene could be TRBD1 or TRBD2 (5 bases each). V was shortened by 1 base and J by 5 bases, with 13 bases between the two germline ends. In germline, CDR1 is SGHTA, CDR2 FQGNSA. The CDR3 consists of 15 residues. As DNA, the CDR3 is TGTGCCAGCAGCTTAGGGCCAATTGGGGGAGATACGCAGTATTTT. This gives the protein CASSLGPIGGDTQYF.

The J gene is TRBJ1-6, the V gene TRBV30; 7 nucleotides match TRBD1. This CDR3 contains 16 residues. In germline, CDR1 is GTSNPN, CDR2 SVGIG (reference sequence). Trimming at V came to 4 bases and at J to 0 bases, leaving 6 bases not matched to a gene. CDR3 DNA: TGTGCCTGGACCCCTAGGACAGGCTCCTATAATTCACCCCTCCACTTT. Its protein product is CAWTPRTGSYNSPLHF.

This chain joins TRBV19 and TRBJ1-5; D may be TRBD1 (6 bases). The CDR3 has 15 amino acids. Germline V CDR1 and CDR2: LNHDA, SQIVND (reference sequence). V gave up 10 bases and J gave up 0 bases, with 16 bases separating them. The CDR3, as DNA: TGTGCCACCCTACAGGGAGGAGTTAGCAATCAGCCCCAGCATTTT. The encoded protein is CATLQGGVSNQPQHF.

The V and J genes are TRBV19 and TRBJ2-3; 7 bases are shared with TRBD2. This CDR3 is 15 amino acids long. J was trimmed by 4 bases and V by 3 bases; bases with no gene match: 7. CDR1 LNHDA and CDR2 SQIVND come from the germline V gene (reference sequence). CDR3 in amino acids: CASSIGGGGADTQYF. The DNA for the CDR3 is TGTGCCAGTAGTATTGGCGGGGGTGGGGCAGATACGCAGTATTTT.

The chain joins TRBV2 to TRBJ1-1; D is undetermined. The ends were cut back, 8 bases at V and 3 bases at J, with 7 bases in the middle. CDR1 SNHLY and CDR2 FYNNEI come from the germline V gene. The CDR3 loop spans 11 amino acids. The CDR3 spells CASRAYTEAFF. CDR3 DNA: TGTGCCAGCCGGGCGTACACTGAAGCTTTCTTT.

The chain uses TRBV23-1 and TRBJ2-1, with 9 nucleotides matching TRBD1. TRBV23-1 is given ORF status, its function remaining uncertain. Trimming removed 2 bases from V and 8 bases from J; junction bases left unmatched: 10. This CDR3 spans 16 amino acids. The CDR3 nucleotides are TGCGCCAGCAGTCAACTCCGACAGGGGGAGCGATATGAGCAGTTCTTC. It encodes CASSQLRQGERYEQFF.

The genes are TRBV30 and TRBJ1-1; possible D gene TRBD1, 6 bases. In germline, CDR1 is GTSNPN, CDR2 SVGIG (reference sequence). This CDR3 is built from 15 residues. Trimming removed 1 base at V and 1 base at J, with 13 bases between. The CDR3 DNA sequence: TGTGCCTGGAGTGGGGGGGCGGCCGGGAACACTGAAGCTTTCTTT. Translating gives CAWSGGAAGNTEAFF.

This chain connects TRBV5-1 to TRBJ2-1, with 7 bases fitting TRBD2. Trimming at V came to 3 bases and at J to 0 bases, leaving 3 bases not matched to a gene. The CDR3 sequence is 15 residues long. In germline, CDR1 is SGHRS, CDR2 YFSETQ. CDR3 residues: CASSSSSGSYNEQFF. Here the CDR3 DNA reads TGCGCCAGCAGCTCGTCTAGCGGCTCCTACAATGAGCAGTTCTTC.

The chain carries TRBV18 and TRBJ2-7; TRBD1 matches at 7 bases. The trim removed 3 bases at V and 2 bases at J, leaving 1 base unmatched. The CDR3 sequence is 13 residues long. Germline V lookup: CDR1 KGHSH, CDR2 LQKENI. The CDR3 bases are TGTGCCAGCTCACCCGGGACAGCCTACGAGCAGTACTTC. Its protein product is CASSPGTAYEQYF.

This sequence joins TRBV5-1 and TRBJ1-4, with D perhaps matching TRBD1 (5 bases). Trimming cost V 3 bases and J 3 bases, with 12 bases left between them. Germline assignment: CDR1 SGHRS and CDR2 YFSETQ. The CDR3 length is 15 residues. The CDR3 reads CASSSGSKANEKLFF. The CDR3 DNA sequence: TGCGCCAGCAGCTCAGGGAGTAAGGCTAATGAAAAACTGTTTTTT.